This TCR beta chain derives from a study of OX40 agonist ivuxolimab in advanced cancers. Study in general: The diagnoses of dose-escalation patients were hepatocellular carcinoma, melanoma, renal cell or head and neck cancer. At 75% to 90% male, the cohort had a mean age of approximately 60 years, ranging from about 20 to 79. The study's findings and limits: Individuals who were partial responders at 0.1-3.0 mg/kg had clonal expansion that ranked among the lowest. Within 6 weeks, CD4+ and CD8+ blood T cells expanded clonally at 0.1 to 3.0 mg/kg.

The V and J ends lost 2 bases and 4 bases respectively, with 9 bases between them. CDR1 MDHEN and CDR2 SYDVKM come from the germline V gene. The length of the CDR3 is 13 residues. About this clone itself: Its antigen is unidentified.

The assay was immunoSEQ multiplex PCR, and TCRdb's table has in-frame clones only and misses some. The table records 65,000 to 95,000 clones, 70% to 90% of them present only once. This sequence originates from an adult with an advanced solid tumor such as melanoma, head and neck, liver or kidney cancer. The chain combines TRBV28 with TRBJ2-7; no clear D gene. The material was CD4+ or CD8+ T cells sorted from blood, obtained in a trial of the OX40 agonist ivuxolimab. The CDR3 DNA sequence: TGTGCCAGCAGTTTAGGCGCAATGTACGAGCAGTACTTC. It codes for CASSLGAMYEQYF.